This TCR beta chain was observed in a study of blood T cell repertoires in COVID-19. For the study at large: Samples came from the United States, Italy and Spain, spanning acute and convalescent COVID-19.

Trimming shortened V by 5 bases and J by 1 base, and 18 bases separated the two germline ends. Germline loops: CDR1 MDHEN, CDR2 SYDVKM. The length of the CDR3 is 17 residues. Participants, roughly 18 to 89 years old, spanned around 25 US areas. Clinical history reported by participants formed the basis on which cohorts were assigned. Cohort 3 donors counted as recovered after two negative PCRs, clearance, or resolved symptoms. Assay: immunoSEQ multiplex PCR; the TCRdb copy retains only in-frame clones and omits some. The table lists a few hundred thousand clones, 85% to 90% of them singletons. J is TRBJ2-1 and V is TRBV28; no definite D call. This sequence originates from a man aged 18 to 30 who had recovered from COVID-19. Sequences were obtained from PBMCs or T cells enriched from blood (not recorded which). The CDR3 protein is CASSPTTGAPSYNEQFF. The CDR3, as DNA: TGTGCCAGCAGTCCAACCACTGGAGCCCCGTCCTACAATGAGCAGTTCTTC.